These 25 T cell receptor beta chains were all obtained from the same sample, sequenced in a study of identical twins. Using its own MiXCR run on the 5' RACE reads, TCRdb lists one record per CDR3 protein. This repertoire shows roughly 290,000 distinct CDR3 sequences, under 9% found once; its top ten account for about 2.1%. These data also featured in a second study, about yellow fever vaccine responses in identical twins.

Input material: memory (CD45RO+) T cells sorted from blood. The receptor source for this set is a woman between 18 and 30 years old in good health.

This clonotype was seen many times. V and J are TRBV7-9 and TRBJ1-1; 10 nucleotides line up with TRBD1. In germline, CDR1 is SEHNR, CDR2 FQNEAQ (reference sequence). CDR3 length: 15 amino acids. Trimming removed 6 bases from V and 2 bases from J; junction bases left unmatched: 6. Here the CDR3 DNA reads TGTGCCAGCAGAACAGACAGGGGGCAAAACACTGAAGCTTTCTTT. It translates to CASRTDRGQNTEAFF.

This clonotype was recorded at least ten times. J is TRBJ1-1 and V is TRBV12-3 or TRBV12-4; a weak D match, TRBD1 (6 bases). CDR3 length: 14 residues. Trimming pared 5 bases from V and 5 bases from J, leaving 15 bases between. CDR3 region: CASSPPGRGTEAFF. CDR3 nucleotides: TGTGCCAGCAGTCCCCCGGGCAGGGGAACTGAAGCTTTCTTT.

This clonotype was detected only a few times. The rearrangement links TRBV3-1 to TRBJ1-1, with a possible D match to TRBD1 (6 bases). There are 15 residues in the CDR3. The germline V gene has CDR1 LGHDT and CDR2 YNNKEL (reference sequence). The V gene lost 1 base and the J gene lost 5 bases, with 14 bases spanning the gap. This chain's CDR3 is CASSQASPRGTEAFF. CDR3 DNA sequence: TGTGCCAGCAGCCAAGCTTCTCCCAGGGGTACTGAAGCTTTCTTT.

In its sample, this clonotype was seen many times. The chain uses TRBV4-1 and TRBJ1-1; D is unresolved. Trimming pared 4 bases from V and 10 bases from J, leaving 16 bases between. In germline, CDR1 is MGHRA, CDR2 YSYEKL. The CDR3 totals 13 residues. The CDR3 DNA reads TGCGCCAGCAGCCCGCCCGGCCTATCCGCAGCTTTCTTT. Its translation: CASSPPGLSAAFF.

This clonotype appeared many times. V and J are TRBV11-2 and TRBJ2-2; no reliable D call. Germline V CDR1 and CDR2: SGHAT, FQNNGV. V lost 1 base and J 4 bases, leaving 7 bases between the germline ends. This CDR3 is 14 amino acids long. CDR3: CASSLVLGTGELFF. As DNA, the CDR3 is TGTGCCAGCAGCTTAGTCTTGGGCACCGGGGAGCTGTTTTTT.

In this sample, this clonotype turned up many times. The gene calls are TRBV12-3 or TRBV12-4 and TRBJ1-6; 9 bases line up with TRBD1. The CDR3 spans 14 residues. V shed 0 bases, J shed 9 bases, and the junction held 0 bases outside the gene matches. In DNA form, the CDR3 reads TGTGCCAGCAGTTTAGCGGGACAGGGTTCACCCCTCCACTTT. Protein product: CASSLAGQGSPLHF.

The genes are TRBV20-1 and TRBJ2-2; D is ambiguous. Trimming removed 3 bases at V and 7 bases at J, with 12 bases between. CDR1 is DFQATT and CDR2 is SNEGSKA in the germline V gene (reference sequence). The CDR3 loop spans 13 amino acids. The DNA of the CDR3 is TGCAGTGCTAGCGGACGGTTGGGCGGGGAGCTGTTTTTT. As protein: CSASGRLGGELFF.

This clonotype has just a few counts. This chain links TRBV27 with TRBJ2-1, with 7 bases aligning to TRBD2. Germline V CDR1 and CDR2: MNHEY, SMNVEV (reference sequence). The CDR3 sequence is 17 residues long. V lost 6 bases, J lost 4 bases, and 15 bases stayed unmatched. The CDR3 nucleotides are TGTGCCAGCAGATCGCCTTATTCTCTAGCGGCGTACAATGAGCAGTTCTTC. Amino acid sequence: CASRSPYSLAAYNEQFF.

This clonotype was detected only a few times. This chain connects TRBV5-1 to TRBJ2-3, with 9 bases identical to TRBD2. The germline V gene has CDR1 SGHRS and CDR2 YFSETQ. CDR3 length equals 17 residues. Trimming at V came to 0 bases and at J to 4 bases, leaving 9 bases not matched to a gene. The DNA for the CDR3 is TGCGCCAGCAGCTTGGGGGGCTCAGCGGGGGGACCAGATACGCAGTATTTT. As protein: CASSLGGSAGGPDTQYF.

This clonotype was seen more than once but under ten times. This chain links TRBV5-1 with TRBJ1-6; the D gene is possibly TRBD1 (5 bases). The CDR3 is made up of 15 amino acids. The germline V gene encodes CDR1 SGHRS and CDR2 YFSETQ. V lost 0 bases to trimming and J lost 10 bases, with 14 bases between them. The CDR3 sequence: CASSLGRGTASPLHF. In DNA form, the CDR3 reads TGCGCCAGCAGCTTGGGACGGGGGACTGCGTCACCCCTCCACTTT.

This clonotype was detected ten times or more. The chain joins TRBV6-5 to TRBJ2-1; no clear D. Germline CDR1 and CDR2: MNHEY and SVGAGI. V was clipped by 2 bases and J by 3 bases, with 11 bases between them. This CDR3 is built from 15 residues. The CDR3 loop is CASSYGGVGYNEQFF. The CDR3 DNA follows: TGTGCCAGCAGTTACGGTGGAGTAGGCTACAATGAGCAGTTCTTC.

In its sample, this clonotype was seen a few times. Here the CDR3 DNA reads TGTGCCAGCAGCCGCGGACAGAATGGAGGTGGGACTGAAGCTTTCTTT. Its translation: CASSRGQNGGGTEAFF. The V call is TRBV5-6, the J call TRBJ1-1, with D perhaps TRBD1 (6 bases). CDR3 length equals 16 residues. Germline V gives CDR1 SGHDT, CDR2 YYEEEE. The germline V and J ends were trimmed by 4 bases and 5 bases, with 21 bases remaining between them.

This clonotype showed up many times. The rearrangement uses TRBV6-1 and TRBJ2-7, with D perhaps matching TRBD2 (5 bases). The germline V and J ends were trimmed by 7 bases and 2 bases, with 24 bases remaining between them. The CDR3 has 17 amino acids. Germline CDR1 MNHNS, CDR2 SASEGT. The CDR3 sequence is CASIRTIRDIFAYEQYV. As DNA, the CDR3 is TGTGCCAGCATCAGAACAATCCGGGATATTTTTGCCTACGAGCAGTACGTC.

This clonotype was seen many times. The CDR3 loop reads CSASESGSGNTIYF. The CDR3 nucleotides are TGCAGTGCTAGTGAGAGTGGCTCTGGAAACACCATATATTTT. This chain joins TRBV20-1 and TRBJ1-3; D remains ambiguous. The CDR3 has 14 amino acids. The V gene lost 3 bases and the J gene lost 0 bases, with 9 bases spanning the gap. CDR1 is DFQATT and CDR2 is SNEGSKA in the germline V gene (reference sequence).

A few counts support this clonotype. This rearrangement joins TRBV12-3 or TRBV12-4 to TRBJ2-3, with TRBD2 as a possible D gene (5 bases). There are 15 residues in the CDR3. Trimming left V 1 base short and J 6 bases short, with 14 bases between. The CDR3 DNA follows: TGTGCCAGCAGTTTAGGAGGAGGTCGGCAGGATACGCAGTATTTT. Translation gives CASSLGGGRQDTQYF.

This clonotype was observed at least ten times. The chain employs TRBV11-2 and TRBJ1-2, with D perhaps TRBD1 (5 bases). Germline CDR1 and CDR2: SGHAT and FQNNGV. This CDR3 has 11 residues. V gave up 7 bases and J gave up 5 bases, with 8 bases separating them. The CDR3 bases are TGTGCCAGCACAGGGTTATATGGCTACACCTTC. Encoded protein: CASTGLYGYTF. The entire variable domain, with the rest obtained from reference TRBV11-2 and TRBJ1-2, is as follows: EAGVAQSPRYKIIEKRQSVAFWCNPISGHATLYWYQQILGQGPKLLIQFQNNGVVDDSQLPKDRFSAERLKGVDSTLKIQPAKLEDSAVYLCASTGLYGYTFGSGTRLTVV.

The chain is built from TRBV19 and TRBJ1-5; D remains ambiguous. Germline loops: CDR1 LNHDA, CDR2 SQIVND (reference sequence). This CDR3 contains 14 residues. Trimming stripped 5 bases from V and 4 bases from J, with 12 bases between. CDR3 in DNA: TGTGCCAGTAGTTGGAGACATCAAAATCAGCCCCAGCATTTT. Its translation is CASSWRHQNQPQHF.

CDR3 residues: CASSHHQQGSGEQYF. CDR3 coding DNA: TGTGCCAGCAGCCACCACCAACAGGGTTCCGGCGAGCAGTACTTC. The chain is built from TRBV7-9 and TRBJ2-7, with a possible D match to TRBD1 (6 bases). Germline loops: CDR1 SEHNR, CDR2 FQNEAQ (reference sequence). The CDR3 runs to 15 residues. V was shortened by 5 bases and J by 6 bases, with 20 bases between the two germline ends. Complete variable domain (other parts from reference TRBV7-9 and TRBJ2-7): DTGVSQNPRHKITKRGQNVTFRCDPISEHNRLYWYRQTLGQGPEFLTYFQNEAQLEKSRLLSDRFSAERPKGSFSTLEIQRTEQGDSAMYLCASSHHQQGSGEQYFGPGTRLTVT.

This clonotype came up many times. The genes are TRBV6-5 and TRBJ1-5; unclear D gene. V lost 2 bases and J lost 3, with 5 bases in between. The CDR3 extends over 13 amino acids. CDR1 and CDR2 from the germline V gene are MNHEY and SVGAGI. The CDR3 nucleotides read TGTGCCAGCAGTTACCGAGTCAATCAGCCCCAGCATTTT. Translated, it gives CASSYRVNQPQHF.

This clonotype was observed at least ten times. V usage is TRBV29-1 and J usage is TRBJ1-1; no clear D. Germline CDR1 and CDR2: SQVTM and ANQGSEA. Deletions cut 7 bases from V and 2 bases from J, with 11 bases between. The CDR3 loop spans 12 amino acids. CDR3 in amino acids: CSATRINTEAFF. In DNA form, the CDR3 reads TGCAGCGCTACAAGAATCAACACTGAAGCTTTCTTT.

This chain uses TRBV11-2 with TRBJ1-1; TRBD1 matches 7 bases. V was pared by 2 bases and J by 0 bases, with 15 bases of the junction left unmatched. The CDR3 loop spans 19 amino acids. Germline V gives CDR1 SGHAT, CDR2 FQNNGV. The CDR3 here is CASSLNSRRQGLMNTEAFF. The CDR3 DNA is TGTGCCAGCAGCTTAAATTCGAGAAGACAGGGACTAATGAACACTGAAGCTTTCTTT.

Ten or more counts support this clonotype. The chain is built from TRBV7-9 and TRBJ2-3; the match to TRBD2 covers 13 bases. Germline V gene data show CDR1 as SEHNR and CDR2 as FQNEAQ (reference sequence). The CDR3 is 14 amino acids. The V segment lost 4 bases and the J segment 9 bases; nucleotides outside the gene matches: 4. CDR3 in DNA: TGTGCCAGCAGCTCGACTAGCGGGAGGCGAACGCAGTATTTT. Translating it yields CASSSTSGRRTQYF.

This clonotype was observed a few times. CDR3 DNA: TGTGCCAGCAGCCAATGGACAGGGTCTCTCGGGGCCAACGTCCTGACTTTC. Protein product: CASSQWTGSLGANVLTF. The V gene is TRBV14, the J gene TRBJ2-6; 8 bases match TRBD1. The CDR3 is made up of 17 amino acids. The V and J ends lost 2 bases and 4 bases, in that order; junction bases with no gene match: 7. Germline V gene sequence: CDR1 SGHDN, CDR2 FVKESK.

This clonotype has just a few counts. This chain uses TRBV2 with TRBJ2-2; TRBD1 agrees at 7 bases. V was clipped by 7 bases and J by 7 bases; unmatched bases: 21. CDR3 length: 18 residues. Germline V gene lookup returns CDR1 SNHLY and CDR2 FYNNEI. The CDR3 region is CASTGVPKTGTVVGELFF. The CDR3 nucleotides read TGTGCCAGCACAGGGGTTCCCAAGACCGGGACAGTCGTCGGGGAGCTGTTTTTT.

In DNA form, the CDR3 reads TGCAGTGCTTGGGACGTTATGAACTATGGCTACACCTTC. Amino acid sequence: CSAWDVMNYGYTF. This rearrangement joins TRBV20-1 to TRBJ1-2; TRBD1 might be the D (5 bases). Trimming took 5 bases from V and 2 from J, leaving 12 bases between them. This CDR3 is built from 13 residues. CDR1 and CDR2 (germline): DFQATT, SNEGSKA (reference sequence).